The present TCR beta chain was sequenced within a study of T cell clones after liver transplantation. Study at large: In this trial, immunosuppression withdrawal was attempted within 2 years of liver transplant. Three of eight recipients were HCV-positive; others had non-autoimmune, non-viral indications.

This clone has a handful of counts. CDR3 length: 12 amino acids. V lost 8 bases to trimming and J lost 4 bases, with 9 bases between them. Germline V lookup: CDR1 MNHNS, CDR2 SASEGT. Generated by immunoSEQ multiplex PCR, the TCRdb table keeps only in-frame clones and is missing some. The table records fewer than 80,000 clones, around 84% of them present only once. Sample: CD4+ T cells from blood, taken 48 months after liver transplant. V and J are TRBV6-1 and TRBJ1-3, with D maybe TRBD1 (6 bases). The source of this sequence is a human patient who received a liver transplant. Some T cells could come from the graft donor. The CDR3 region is CASVGGGNTIYF. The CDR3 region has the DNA TGTGCCAGCGTAGGGGGAGGAAACACCATATATTTT.